Listed below are T cell receptor beta chains from one sample, sequenced in a study of OX40 agonist ivuxolimab in advanced cancers. This table comes from immunoSEQ multiplex PCR, and its TCRdb copy is limited to in-frame clones, with some not included. The sample includes about 32,000 clones, 81% of them seen just once. The sequencing here drew on CD4+ or CD8+ T cells sorted from blood, taken in a trial of the OX40 agonist ivuxolimab. The receptors derive from an adult with an advanced solid tumor such as melanoma, head and neck, liver or kidney cancer. The CDR3 runs from the conserved cysteine through the conserved F or W. The D gene is left open where the match is weak. The size entry is marked missing in some rows and otherwise reads once, few, many or a size class.

V gene: TRBV4-3; clone size: .; J gene: TRBJ1-1; D gene: .; CDR3 DNA: TGCGCCAGCAGCCAAACCCCACAGGGTGGCGAAGCTTTCTTT; CDR3 protein: CASSQTPQGGEAFF
V gene: TRBV21-1; clone size: .; J gene: TRBJ1-2; D gene: .; CDR3 DNA: TGTGCCAGCGGGGAAGACAGGGGGTATGGCTACACCTTC; CDR3 protein: CASGEDRGYGYTF
V gene: TRBV6-4; clone size: .; J gene: TRBJ1-5; D gene: TRBD1; CDR3 DNA: TGTGCCAGCAGCGGACAGGCGGGACAGCCCCAGCATTTT; CDR3 protein: CASSGQAGQPQHF
V gene: TRBV10-1; clone size: .; J gene: TRBJ2-2; D gene: .; CDR3 DNA: TGCGCCAGCAGCAGAGATGCCTACACCGGGGAGCTGTTTTTT; CDR3 protein: CASSRDAYTGELFF
V gene: TRBV28; clone size: .; J gene: TRBJ2-3; D gene: TRBD2; CDR3 DNA: TGTGCCAGCAGTTTATCGAGCGGGGGACAGTATTTT; CDR3 protein: CASSLSSGGQYF
V gene: TRBV5-4; clone size: .; J gene: TRBJ1-3; D gene: .; CDR3 DNA: TGTGCCAGCAGCTTAAAGGGGCAAGGAAACACCATATATTTT; CDR3 protein: CASSLKGQGNTIYF
V gene: TRBV6-1; clone size: .; J gene: TRBJ2-7; D gene: .; CDR3 DNA: TGTGCCAGCAGTGTCAGGGTCGAGCAGTACTTC; CDR3 protein: CASSVRVEQYF
V gene: TRBV5-6; clone size: once; J gene: TRBJ1-2; D gene: .; CDR3 DNA: TGTGCCAGCAGCTTGTGGGCAGGGAGCCACTATGGCTACACCTTC; CDR3 protein: CASSLWAGSHYGYTF
V gene: TRBV6-5; clone size: .; J gene: TRBJ1-2; D gene: TRBD1; CDR3 DNA: TGTGCCAGCAGCGGGCAGGGGGCGTCCGGCTACACCTTC; CDR3 protein: CASSGQGASGYTF
V gene: TRBV7-3; clone size: .; J gene: TRBJ2-2; D gene: .; CDR3 DNA: TGTGCCAGCAGCCCTGACTCAAGAGACACCGGGGAGCTGTTTTTT; CDR3 protein: CASSPDSRDTGELFF
V gene: TRBV18; clone size: .; J gene: TRBJ2-7; D gene: TRBD1; CDR3 DNA: TGTGCCAGCTCACTGGACAGGGCGGTACAATACGAGCAGTACTTC; CDR3 protein: CASSLDRAVQYEQYF
V gene: TRBV28; clone size: once; J gene: TRBJ1-6; D gene: TRBD1; CDR3 DNA: TGTGCCAGCAGACCCGACAGGGATAATTCACCCCTCCACTTT; CDR3 protein: CASRPDRDNSPLHF
V gene: TRBV5-4; clone size: .; J gene: TRBJ2-2; D gene: TRBD2; CDR3 DNA: TGTGCCAGCAGCCCGGGGGGGAGTCAGCACACCGGGGAGCTGTTTTTT; CDR3 protein: CASSPGGSQHTGELFF
V gene: TRBV7-9; clone size: .; J gene: TRBJ2-1; D gene: .; CDR3 DNA: TGTGCCAGCAGCTTAGAAGGTAGGATGGGGAATGAGCAGTTCTTC; CDR3 protein: CASSLEGRMGNEQFF
V gene: TRBV29-1; clone size: few; J gene: TRBJ2-7; D gene: .; CDR3 DNA: TGCAGCGTTTCCAGGGACAACTACTACGAGCAGTACTTC; CDR3 protein: CSVSRDNYYEQYF
V gene: TRBV4-2; clone size: .; J gene: TRBJ2-1; D gene: .; CDR3 DNA: TGTGCCAGCAGCCTCCACTCTTCCTGGGGAGACAATGAGCAGTTCTTC; CDR3 protein: CASSLHSSWGDNEQFF
V gene: TRBV4-3; clone size: .; J gene: TRBJ2-7; D gene: .; CDR3 DNA: TGCGCCAGCAGCCAAGTAGCCGGGGCCCCCTACGAGCAGTACTTC; CDR3 protein: CASSQVAGAPYEQYF
V gene: TRBV13; clone size: .; J gene: TRBJ2-3; D gene: TRBD2; CDR3 DNA: TGTGCCAGCAGCTCTGGCATAGCGGGGGTCCGCACAGATACGCAGTATTTT; CDR3 protein: CASSSGIAGVRTDTQYF
V gene: TRBV6-5; clone size: .; J gene: TRBJ2-7; D gene: TRBD1; CDR3 DNA: TGTGCCAGCAGTGGCCGGGACAGGGGTTCCTACGAGCAGTACTTC; CDR3 protein: CASSGRDRGSYEQYF
V gene: TRBV28; clone size: .; J gene: TRBJ2-7; D gene: TRBD1; CDR3 DNA: TGTGCCAGCAGCTCCCCGGGACAGACCTACGAGCAGTACTTC; CDR3 protein: CASSSPGQTYEQYF
V gene: TRBV6-1; clone size: .; J gene: TRBJ2-2; D gene: .; CDR3 DNA: TGTGCCAGCAGTGCCCAGGAGAACACCGGGGAGCTGTTTTTT; CDR3 protein: CASSAQENTGELFF
V gene: TRBV5-4; clone size: .; J gene: TRBJ2-1; D gene: TRBD1; CDR3 DNA: TGTGCCAGCAGCCTGGGGTTGGGCAGGGGGATAGATGAGCAGTTCTTC; CDR3 protein: CASSLGLGRGIDEQFF
V gene: TRBV5-6; clone size: .; J gene: TRBJ2-5; D gene: .; CDR3 DNA: TGTGCCAGCAGCCCCGGGGGGCCGAGGGAGACCCAGTACTTC; CDR3 protein: CASSPGGPRETQYF
V gene: TRBV6-1; clone size: .; J gene: TRBJ1-1; D gene: TRBD1; CDR3 DNA: TGTGCCAGCCTTAAAGGGGGCAGGGTCACTGAAGCTTTCTTT; CDR3 protein: CASLKGGRVTEAFF
V gene: TRBV6-1; clone size: .; J gene: TRBJ1-2; D gene: .; CDR3 DNA: TGTGCCAGCAGTGAAAACACCGGCAGGCGCGGCTACACCTTC; CDR3 protein: CASSENTGRRGYTF
V gene: TRBV4-1; clone size: once; J gene: TRBJ1-1; D gene: TRBD1; CDR3 DNA: TGCGCCAGCAGCCAAGATAAGAGGGGGCCGATCAACACTGAAGCTTTCTTT; CDR3 protein: CASSQDKRGPINTEAFF
V gene: TRBV9; clone size: few; J gene: TRBJ1-5; D gene: .; CDR3 DNA: TGTGCCAGCAGCGTGGGGAGTGCGAATCAGCCCCAGCATTTT; CDR3 protein: CASSVGSANQPQHF
V gene: TRBV14; clone size: .; J gene: TRBJ2-4; D gene: TRBD2; CDR3 DNA: TGTGCCAGCAGCCGGTTCCGGGAGGACAACAAGTACTTC; CDR3 protein: CASSRFREDNKYF